This T cell receptor (beta chain) was sequenced during a study of PD-L1 blockade in urothelial cancer. Whole-study context: Median T cell yield from blood was roughly 150,000.

Germline loops: CDR1 SEHNR, CDR2 FQNEAQ (reference sequence). V lost 6 bases, J lost 1 base, and 6 bases stayed unmatched. The CDR3 has 15 residues. In each PCR, synthetic TCR analog templates were spiked in. Generated by immunoSEQ multiplex PCR, the TCRdb table keeps only in-frame clones and is missing some. The sample carries about 100,000 clones, 91% recorded once. The clonotype comes from a woman at least 80 years old with urothelial cancer. Sequences were derived from PBMCs, sampled around atezolizumab (anti-PD-L1) treatment. The J gene is TRBJ2-3, the V gene TRBV7-9, with TRBD2 matching 8 bases. As DNA, the CDR3 is TGTGCCAGCAGGGGAGGACTAGCAGGCACAGATACGCAGTATTTT. It is translated as CASRGGLAGTDTQYF.